This T cell receptor beta chain originates from a study of blood T cell repertoires in COVID-19 (dated by TCRdb to about 2020). Turning to the overall study: Samples from collaborators originated in the United States, Italy and Spain and spanned both the acute and convalescent phases of COVID-19. The material from the prospective study consisted of cDNA or gDNA derived from T cells, B-cell-depleted T cells, or PBMCs. Subjects who had been exposed to COVID-19, were actively infected with it, or had recovered from it provided the deeply sampled blood TCRbeta repertoires that made up the dataset. The repertoires were made available in a free public database intended to serve as a resource for research on the immune response to SARS-CoV-2. Samples came from the ongoing ImmuneRACE study (first 160 participants) plus 1,254 subjects from 6 global collaborators. The sample metadata nearly always contained a de-identified subject ID, COVID-19 status, age in years and sex. Where available, HLA class I and class II types were obtained from metadata supplied by the sample provider rather than from assay-based typing.

As for this clone: This receptor's antigen is unknown. Base quality data are lacking; no much larger clone is found one base away.

TCRbeta CDR3 regions were amplified from genomic DNA using the immunoSEQ Assay, a bias-controlled multiplex PCR. On the study's bioinformatics: The number of nucleated cells in each sample was estimated from the amplification of reference gene primers within the assay. To quantify the absolute abundance of each unique TCRbeta CDR3 rearrangement, sequence reads were collapsed and filtered. For each sample, productive Simpson clonality was calculated as the square root of Simpson's diversity index over productive rearrangements. TCRdb provides this immuneACCESS table in a form limited to in-frame rearrangements. Some clones are lacking; in checked studies, under half of them reflect an unresolved V gene, and why the rest are absent is not known. Clonal size and the V and J genes are those of that table, whereas D and trimming came from the DNA. Counted in this sample were 100,000 to 140,000 clones; 75% to 95% of them appeared once. 1% to 1.5% of the sample lies in the top ten.

Its CDR3 holds 16 amino acids, cysteine through phenylalanine. Solely the CDR3 DNA is kept, with 48 bases framed from the first base. The germline V gene encodes CDR1 MNHEY and CDR2 SMNVEV (reference sequence). Cut back by 3 bases and 5 bases, the V and J ends lie 20 bases apart. The paper as a whole reports these results and caveats: How much clinical and demographic metadata was included differed by source and by participant, and the metadata was provided uncurated.

The collaborating institutions used their own protocols to collect whole blood in K2EDTA tubes. For TCRbeta analysis, collaborators shipped samples in one of three forms: frozen whole blood, isolated PBMCs, or DNA extracted from either of those sample types. The sequenced sample was peripheral blood. The V and J segments used are TRBV27 and TRBJ2-7; 5 matching bases give a weak D call of TRBD1. The receptor was derived from a woman in her 30s with acute or convalescent COVID-19. The CDR3 is CASSFAPQGKGDEQYF. The DNA sequence follows: TGTGCCAGCAGTTTCGCTCCCCAGGGAAAAGGAGACGAGCAGTACTTC.